The next 26 T cell receptor beta chains were all read from a single sample in a study of T-cell memory formation after mild COVID-19. TCRdb used MiXCR to reprocess the 5' RACE reads, holding one entry per CDR3 protein. This sample has 65,000 to 95,000 distinct CDR3 sequences, with around 13% found just once. Sequenced material: PBMCs or a T cell subset sorted from them (not recorded which). The receptors were gathered from a man aged 18 to 29 who had mild COVID-19 (a few samples of this study predate the infection). Cell type and time point are not known.

Ten or more counts support this clonotype. This chain joins TRBV12-3 or TRBV12-4 and TRBJ1-1, with no clear D. The germline V and J ends were trimmed by 3 bases and 1 base, with 9 bases remaining between them. The CDR3 covers 14 residues. For the CDR3, the DNA is TGTGCCAGCAGTTTGAGTCAGGCGAACACTGAAGCTTTCTTT. Its translation is CASSLSQANTEAFF.

The chain carries TRBV20-1 and TRBJ2-7; tentative D call: TRBD1 (6 bases). The CDR3 length is 14 residues. Germline CDR1 DFQATT, CDR2 SNEGSKA (reference sequence). Trimming left V 6 bases short and J 4 bases short, with 19 bases between. The CDR3 spells CSASRPGQPYEQYF. In DNA form, the CDR3 reads TGCAGTGCGAGTCGACCGGGACAACCATACGAGCAGTACTTC.

This clonotype came up a few times. CDR3 region: CASSFLSTDTQYF. The DNA of the CDR3 is TGTGCCAGCAGCTTTTTGAGCACAGATACGCAGTATTTT. This chain links TRBV5-5 with TRBJ2-3; no reliable D call. The germline V and J ends were trimmed by 2 bases and 0 bases, with 4 bases remaining between them. The CDR3 spans 13 residues. Germline loops: CDR1 SGHKS, CDR2 YYEKEE (reference sequence).

This clonotype was picked up a small number of times. The chain links TRBV7-2 to TRBJ2-3; the match to TRBD2 covers 9 bases. This CDR3 is built from 16 residues. Looked up from germline, CDR1 is SGHTA and CDR2 is FQGNSA. Trimming at V came to 4 bases and at J to 5 bases, leaving 10 bases not matched to a gene. The CDR3 loop is CASSSHYAGGGDTQYF. The CDR3 DNA is TGTGCCAGCAGCTCCCATTACGCGGGGGGGGGAGATACGCAGTATTTT.

This clonotype is medium-sized in the sample. This chain connects TRBV7-8 to TRBJ2-1; a possible D gene is TRBD1 (6 bases). V lost 5 bases and J 5 bases, leaving 19 bases between the germline ends. Germline V gene data show CDR1 as SGHVS and CDR2 as FQNEAQ. CDR3 size: 16 residues. CDR3 in amino acids: CASSPGFGDKNNEQFF. Here the CDR3 DNA reads TGTGCCAGCAGCCCGGGGTTTGGGGACAAGAACAATGAGCAGTTCTTC.

This clonotype was counted a few times. The chain is built from TRBV6-5 and TRBJ1-2; 7 bases agree with TRBD1. With 5 bases clipped from V and 5 bases from J, the junction kept 11 bases outside the gene matches. The CDR3 runs 15 residues. Germline CDR1 and CDR2: MNHEY and SVGAGI. The DNA of the CDR3 is TGTGCCAGCAGTACCTTACAGGGGAGCGGATATGGCTACACCTTC. It translates to CASSTLQGSGYGYTF.

This chain joins TRBV4-1 and TRBJ2-5, with 7 bases identical to TRBD1. Germline V gene sequence: CDR1 MGHRA, CDR2 YSYEKL. The CDR3 has 16 residues. The trim removed 4 bases at V and 1 base at J, leaving 9 bases unmatched. DNA of the CDR3: TGCGCCAGCAGCCCGCGGACAGGAGTTACCCAAGAGACCCAGTACTTC. Translated: CASSPRTGVTQETQYF.

This clonotype was detected only a few times. The chain combines TRBV4-1 with TRBJ2-3; D remains ambiguous. Germline-derived CDR1 and CDR2 are MGHRA and YSYEKL. CDR3 length equals 17 residues. V lost 0 bases, J lost 2 bases, and 15 bases lay in between. CDR3 sequence (DNA): TGCGCCAGCAGCCAAGAAGGTGTTGACGTGGTCACAGATACGCAGTATTTT. Residues: CASSQEGVDVVTDTQYF.

The chain uses TRBV27 and TRBJ2-3; 7 nucleotides match TRBD2. Trimming at V came to 3 bases and at J to 1 base, leaving 4 bases not matched to a gene. CDR1 and CDR2 from the germline V gene are MNHEY and SMNVEV (reference sequence). This CDR3 spans 15 amino acids. CDR3 sequence: CASSFVRGGTDTQYF. CDR3 nucleotides: TGTGCCAGCAGTTTCGTACGGGGGGGCACAGATACGCAGTATTTT.

In this sample, this clonotype turned up a few times. J is TRBJ2-3 and V is TRBV7-2, with D uncertain. V lost 5 bases, J lost 4 bases, and 10 bases lay in between. Germline V gives CDR1 SGHTA, CDR2 FQGNSA. The CDR3 sequence is 13 residues long. CDR3 bases: TGTGCCAGCAGCCGGTATAGCTCAGATACGCAGTATTTT. Protein: CASSRYSSDTQYF.

The V and J genes are TRBV29-1 and TRBJ2-1; D call uncertain. CDR1 and CDR2 from the germline V gene are SQVTM and ANQGSEA. V was clipped by 4 bases and J by 0 bases, with 10 bases between them. The CDR3 sequence is 14 residues long. The CDR3 nucleotides are TGCAGCGTTGTGGCGAGTAGCTCCTACAATGAGCAGTTCTTC. Protein product: CSVVASSSYNEQFF.

This chain joins TRBV28 and TRBJ2-2; D is perhaps TRBD1 (7 bases). The CDR3 loop spans 16 amino acids. Trimming pared 5 bases from V and 6 bases from J, leaving 19 bases between. CDR1 MDHEN and CDR2 SYDVKM come from the germline V gene. Written as DNA, the CDR3 is TGTGCCAGCAGTCGGGGGACAGTGGTTTTGGCCGGGGAGCTGTTTTTT. It yields the protein CASSRGTVVLAGELFF.

This CDR3 is CASSRTGIKQTQYF. The CDR3 DNA is TGTGCCAGCAGCCGGACAGGAATAAAACAGACCCAGTACTTC. The chain combines TRBV3-1 with TRBJ2-5; TRBD1 agrees at 7 bases. The CDR3 totals 14 residues. Germline CDR1 LGHDT, CDR2 YNNKEL (reference sequence). After removal of 4 bases from V and 6 bases from J, the junction contained 8 bases not matched to a gene.

The rearrangement uses TRBV9 and TRBJ2-1; 8 bases are a match to TRBD2. Germline CDR1 and CDR2: SGDLS and YYNGEE. The J segment lost 3 bases and the V segment lost 8 bases, leaving 10 bases of the junction unmatched. The CDR3 is 15 amino acids. The CDR3 protein is CASTVAGSHYNEQFF. The CDR3 coding sequence is TGTGCCAGTACAGTAGCGGGAAGTCACTACAATGAGCAGTTCTTC.

This clonotype was counted only a few times. The rearrangement uses TRBV27 and TRBJ2-1, with TRBD2 as a possible D gene (6 bases). V was trimmed by 6 bases and J by 10 bases, leaving 10 bases between them. The CDR3 loop spans 11 amino acids. Germline V CDR1 and CDR2: MNHEY, SMNVEV (reference sequence). CDR3 residues: CASRRGGEQFF. CDR3 bases: TGTGCCAGCAGGCGGGGTGGCGAGCAGTTCTTC.

This clonotype was counted between two and nine times. The chain combines TRBV6-6 with TRBJ2-7; 10 bases align to TRBD2. The CDR3 length is 17 residues. V dropped 0 bases and J dropped 7; count of bases not matched to a gene: 12. CDR1 MNHNY and CDR2 SVGAGI come from the germline V gene (reference sequence). CDR3 coding DNA: TGTGCCAGCAGTTACTCGTTGGGACTAGCGTCCTCCTGGGAGCAGTACTTC. As protein: CASSYSLGLASSWEQYF.

This clonotype was found a few times. The chain couples TRBV12-3 or TRBV12-4 to TRBJ1-5; the match to TRBD1 covers 7 bases. After removal of 4 bases from V and 3 bases from J, the junction contained 6 bases not matched to a gene. The CDR3 runs to 15 residues. CDR3 nucleotide sequence: TGTGCCAGCAGTTACAGGGGCTGGATCAATCAGCCCCAGCATTTT. Translated, it gives CASSYRGWINQPQHF.

The chain links TRBV5-1 to TRBJ2-1; D remains unclear. Trimming took 0 bases from V and 0 from J, leaving 16 bases between them. The germline V gene encodes CDR1 SGHRS and CDR2 YFSETQ. The CDR3 runs 18 residues. In nucleotides, the CDR3 is TGCGCCAGCAGCTTGGTAGCAGTGGACGAGAGCTCCTACAATGAGCAGTTCTTC. Translation gives CASSLVAVDESSYNEQFF. The full variable domain, in which reference TRBV5-1 and TRBJ2-1 provide the parts outside the CDR3, is KAGVTQTPRYLIKTRGQQVTLSCSPISGHRSVSWYQQTPGQGLQFLFEYFSETQRNKGNFPGRFSGRQFSNSRSEMNVSTLELGDSALYLCASSLVAVDESSYNEQFFGPGTRLTVL.

The chain combines TRBV5-1 with TRBJ2-5; TRBD2 matches 8 bases. The germline gives CDR1 SGHRS, CDR2 YFSETQ. V trimming: 3 bases; J trimming: 5 bases; junction bases outside the gene matches: 3. The CDR3 is 13 residues long. The DNA of the CDR3 is TGCGCCAGCAGCTCATCGGGGGGGGAGACCCAGTACTTC. It encodes CASSSSGGETQYF.

In its sample, this clonotype was seen many times. The V gene is TRBV27, the J gene TRBJ1-5, with a possible D match to TRBD1 (6 bases). Germline values: CDR1 MNHEY, CDR2 SMNVEV (reference sequence). V lost 1 base and J 14 bases, leaving 18 bases between the germline ends. The CDR3 spans 14 residues. CDR3 bases: TGTGCCAGCAGTTTATTACCAGGGGCCCCGGAGGAGCATTTT. Its translation is CASSLLPGAPEEHF.

In this sample, this clonotype turned up a few times. The rearrangement joins TRBV4-2 to TRBJ2-3; TRBD2 agrees at 13 bases. The CDR3 loop spans 17 amino acids. The V and J ends lost 4 bases and 6 bases, in that order; junction bases with no gene match: 10. Germline V gene sequence: CDR1 LGHNA, CDR2 YNFKEQ. Here the CDR3 reads CASSRGLAGATTDTQYF. CDR3 DNA: TGTGCCAGCAGCCGCGGACTAGCGGGGGCGACCACGGATACGCAGTATTTT.

CDR3 in amino acids: CSVERQNQETQYF. DNA of the CDR3: TGCAGCGTTGAGAGACAGAACCAAGAGACCCAGTACTTC. The chain joins TRBV29-1 to TRBJ2-5; possible D gene TRBD1, 5 bases. V dropped 3 bases and J dropped 0 bases, with 8 bases sitting between them. Germline lookup yields CDR1 SQVTM and CDR2 ANQGSEA. The CDR3 is 13 amino acids. The full variable domain, in which reference TRBV29-1 and TRBJ2-5 provide the parts outside the CDR3, is SAVISQKPSRDICQRGTSLTIQCQVDSQVTMMFWYRQQPGQSLTLIATANQGSEATYESGFVIDKFPISRPNLTFSTLTVSNMSPEDSSIYLCSVERQNQETQYFGPGTRLLVL.

The chain uses TRBV19 and TRBJ1-1, with unresolved D. Germline CDR1 LNHDA, CDR2 SQIVND (reference sequence). The CDR3 is made up of 12 amino acids. V lost 6 bases and J 1 base, leaving 6 bases between the germline ends. DNA for the CDR3: TGTGCCAGTAGGGGAGGGAACACTGAAGCTTTCTTT. Protein sequence: CASRGGNTEAFF.

This clonotype has a handful of counts. V usage is TRBV7-9 and J usage is TRBJ2-7, with D unresolved. The germline V and J ends were trimmed by 4 bases and 2 bases, with 12 bases remaining between them. Per the germline V gene, CDR1 is SEHNR and CDR2 is FQNEAQ (reference sequence). CDR3 length equals 14 residues. The chain's CDR3 is CASSSWEGPYEQYV. The CDR3 DNA reads as TGTGCCAGCAGCTCCTGGGAAGGGCCCTACGAGCAGTACGTC.

With respect to this clonotype: In this CDR3 the conserved last residue, phenylalanine or tryptophan, is missing, so a read error is likely. CDR3 loop: CASSLGRNQETQYL. The CDR3 DNA follows: TGTGCCAGCAGCTTAGGACGCAACCAAGAGACCCAGTACTTA. The chain is built from TRBV7-9 and TRBJ2-5; D is ambiguous. Trimming shortened V by 1 base and J by 0 bases, and 6 bases separated the two germline ends. Germline V gene data show CDR1 as SEHNR and CDR2 as FQNEAQ (reference sequence). This CDR3 contains 14 residues.

This chain links TRBV28 with TRBJ2-1; D is ambiguous. Germline-derived CDR1 and CDR2 are MDHEN and SYDVKM. V lost 3 bases and J 10 bases, leaving 10 bases between the germline ends. The length of the CDR3 is 12 residues. CDR3 in amino acids: CASSFAVGEQFF. DNA for the CDR3: TGTGCCAGCAGTTTCGCAGTGGGGGAGCAGTTCTTC.